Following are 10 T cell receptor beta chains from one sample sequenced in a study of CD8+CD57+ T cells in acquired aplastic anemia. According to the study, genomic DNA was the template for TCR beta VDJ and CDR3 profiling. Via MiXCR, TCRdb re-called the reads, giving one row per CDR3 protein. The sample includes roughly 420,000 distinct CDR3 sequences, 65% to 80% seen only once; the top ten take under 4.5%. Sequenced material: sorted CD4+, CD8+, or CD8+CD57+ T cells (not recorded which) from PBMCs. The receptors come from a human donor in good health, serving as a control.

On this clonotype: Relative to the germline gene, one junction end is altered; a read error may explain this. The CDR3 loop is CAISTITGNYGYTF. The CDR3 coding sequence is TGTGCCATCAGTACGATTACAGGGAACTATGGCTACACCTTC. The genes are TRBV12-3 or TRBV12-4 and TRBJ1-2, with D perhaps matching TRBD1 (6 bases). This CDR3 contains 14 residues.

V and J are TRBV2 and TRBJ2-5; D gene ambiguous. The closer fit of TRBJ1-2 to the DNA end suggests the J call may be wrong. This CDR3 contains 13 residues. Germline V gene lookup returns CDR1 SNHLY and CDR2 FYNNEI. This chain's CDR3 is CASSLVREDGYTF. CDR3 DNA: TGTGCCAGCTCACTTGTAAGGGAAGATGGCTACACCTTC.

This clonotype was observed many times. CDR3 sequence reads: CASRQPGGEGEQYF. CDR3 nucleotide sequence: TGTGCCAGCAGGCAACCAGGGGGCGAAGGTGAGCAGTACTTC. V is TRBV6-2 or TRBV6-3 and J is TRBJ2-7; TRBD1 aligns across 8 bases. The V gene end was trimmed by 6 bases and the J gene end by 7 bases; junction bases not matched to a gene: 11. In germline, CDR1 is MNHEY, CDR2 SVGEGT. The CDR3 has 14 residues.

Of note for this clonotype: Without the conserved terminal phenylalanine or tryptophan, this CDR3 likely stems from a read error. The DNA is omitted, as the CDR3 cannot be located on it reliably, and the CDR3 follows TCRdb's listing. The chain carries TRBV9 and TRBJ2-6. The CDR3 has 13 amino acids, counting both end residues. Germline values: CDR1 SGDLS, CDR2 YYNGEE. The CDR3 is CASSQSQSVYGYI.

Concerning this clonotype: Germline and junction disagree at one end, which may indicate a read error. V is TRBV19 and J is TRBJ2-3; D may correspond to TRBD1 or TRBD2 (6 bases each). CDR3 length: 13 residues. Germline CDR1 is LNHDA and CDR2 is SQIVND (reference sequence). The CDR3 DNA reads TGTGCCAGTAGTCCGGCGGGGACACACGCGCAGTACTTT. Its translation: CASSPAGTHAQYF.

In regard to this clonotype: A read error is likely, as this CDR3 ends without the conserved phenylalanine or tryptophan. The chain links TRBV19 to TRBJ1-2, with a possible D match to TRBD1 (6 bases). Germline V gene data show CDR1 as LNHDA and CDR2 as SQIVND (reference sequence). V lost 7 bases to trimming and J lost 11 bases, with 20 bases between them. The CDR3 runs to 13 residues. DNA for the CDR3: TGTGCCAGTACCACAGGCAGGGGTAGCGGATACACCTAC. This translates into CASTTGRGSGYTY.

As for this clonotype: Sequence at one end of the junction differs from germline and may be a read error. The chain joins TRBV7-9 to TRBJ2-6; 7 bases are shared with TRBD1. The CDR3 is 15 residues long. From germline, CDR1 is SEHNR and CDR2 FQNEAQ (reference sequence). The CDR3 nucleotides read TGTGCCAGCAGTGTTTCCGGCACAGGGGCCAACATCCTGACTTTC. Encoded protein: CASSVSGTGANILTF.

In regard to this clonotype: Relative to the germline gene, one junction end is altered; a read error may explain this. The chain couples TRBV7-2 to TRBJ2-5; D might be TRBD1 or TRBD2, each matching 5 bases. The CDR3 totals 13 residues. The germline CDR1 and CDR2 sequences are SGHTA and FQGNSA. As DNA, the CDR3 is TGTGCCAGCAGCCCCGGGACGAACATGGGCCAGTACTTT. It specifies CASSPGTNMGQYF.

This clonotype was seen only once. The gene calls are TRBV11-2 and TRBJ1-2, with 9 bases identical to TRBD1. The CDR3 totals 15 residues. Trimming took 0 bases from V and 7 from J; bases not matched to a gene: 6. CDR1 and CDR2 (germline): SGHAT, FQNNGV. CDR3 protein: CASSLDRGTGSGYTF. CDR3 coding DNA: TGTGCCAGCAGCTTAGACCGTGGGACAGGGTCTGGCTACACCTTC.

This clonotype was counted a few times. The CDR3 DNA follows: TGTGCCAGTAGTATGTCAGGGGTTGGGGAAGCTTTCTTT. This codes for CASSMSGVGEAFF. V usage is TRBV19 and J usage is TRBJ1-1; TRBD1 might be the D (6 bases). There are 13 residues in the CDR3. V lost 3 bases and J 8 bases, leaving 13 bases between the germline ends. Per germline, CDR1 LNHDA and CDR2 SQIVND (reference sequence). Supplemented by reference TRBV19 and TRBJ1-1, the full variable domain reads DGGITQSPKYLFRKEGQNVTLSCEQNLNHDAMYWYRQDPGQGLRLIYYSQIVNDFQKGDIAEGYSVSREKKESFPLTVTSAQKNPTAFYLCASSMSGVGEAFFGQGTRLTVV.